Sequencing of this T cell receptor beta chain was carried out in a study of regulatory T cells in long-lasting Graves disease. This CDR3 is 13 amino acids long. V shed 6 bases, J shed 9 bases, and the junction held 10 bases outside the gene matches. This clonotype was counted at least ten times. As for time point: newly diagnosed GD, antithyroid drugs for less than 3 months. Generation of the TCR library employed RNA extracted from PBMCs. TCR beta libraries were built with iRepertoire HTBI primers and Arm-PCR of CDR3 regions. TCRdb re-derived calls from the multiplex PCR reads in MiXCR, one entry per CDR3 protein. The sample lists about 350,000 distinct CDR3 sequences; 15% to 20% were seen once. These records were also assigned to another study, of T cells in Graves' hyperthyroidism and ophthalmopathy.

The source is a woman between 18 and 29 years old with Graves disease. The sample consisted of peripheral blood mononuclear cells (PBMCs), taken at new diagnosis, from a patient treated with antithyroid drugs. The chain has TRBV12-3 or TRBV12-4 and TRBJ1-1, with TRBD1 matching 7 bases. The CDR3 DNA follows: TGTGCCAGCAGATATGGGACAGCAACCAAAGCTTTCTTT. Translation: CASRYGTATKAFF.